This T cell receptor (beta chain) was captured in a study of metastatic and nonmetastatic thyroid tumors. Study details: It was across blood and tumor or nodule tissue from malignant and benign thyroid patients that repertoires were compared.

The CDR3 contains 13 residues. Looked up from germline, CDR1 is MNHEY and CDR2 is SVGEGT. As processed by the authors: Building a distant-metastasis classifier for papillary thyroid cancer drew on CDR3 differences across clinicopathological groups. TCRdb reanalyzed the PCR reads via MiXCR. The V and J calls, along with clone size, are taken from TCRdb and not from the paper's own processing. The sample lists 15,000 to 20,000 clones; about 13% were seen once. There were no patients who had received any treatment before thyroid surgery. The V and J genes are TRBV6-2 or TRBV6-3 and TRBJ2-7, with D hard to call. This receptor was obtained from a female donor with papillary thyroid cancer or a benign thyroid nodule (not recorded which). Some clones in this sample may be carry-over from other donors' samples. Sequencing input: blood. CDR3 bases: TGTGCTATCAGCCTGAGCTTGGTGTACGAGCAGTACTTC. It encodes CAISLSLVYEQYF.